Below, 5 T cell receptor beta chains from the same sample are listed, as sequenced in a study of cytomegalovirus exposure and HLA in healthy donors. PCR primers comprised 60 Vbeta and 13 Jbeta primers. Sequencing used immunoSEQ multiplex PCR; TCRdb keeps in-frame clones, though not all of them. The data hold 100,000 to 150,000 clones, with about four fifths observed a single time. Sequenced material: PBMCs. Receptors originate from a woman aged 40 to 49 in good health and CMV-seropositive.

Written as DNA, the CDR3 is TGTGCCAGCAGAGTAGCGGGAGGGCCGGTTCGAAGTTCCTACGAGCAGTACTTC. Translating gives CASRVAGGPVRSSYEQYF. V usage is TRBV6-4 and J usage is TRBJ2-5; the match to TRBD2 covers 11 bases. With the DNA end fitting TRBJ2-7 better, the J assignment may be wrong. Germline CDR1 is MRHNA and CDR2 is SNTAGT. CDR3 size: 18 residues.

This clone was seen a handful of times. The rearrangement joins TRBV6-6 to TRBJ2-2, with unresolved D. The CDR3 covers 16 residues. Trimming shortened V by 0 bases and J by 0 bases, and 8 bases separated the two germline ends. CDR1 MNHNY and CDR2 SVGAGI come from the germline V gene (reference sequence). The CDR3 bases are TGTGCCAGCAGTTACTCGGCAGGCCCGAACACCGGGGAGCTGTTTTTT. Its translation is CASSYSAGPNTGELFF.

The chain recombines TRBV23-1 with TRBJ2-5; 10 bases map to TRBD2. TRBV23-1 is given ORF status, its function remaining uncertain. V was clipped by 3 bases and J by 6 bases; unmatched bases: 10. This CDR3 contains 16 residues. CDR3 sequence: CASSQALAGKEKTQYF. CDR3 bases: TGCGCCAGCAGTCAGGCACTAGCGGGAAAGGAAAAGACCCAGTACTTC.

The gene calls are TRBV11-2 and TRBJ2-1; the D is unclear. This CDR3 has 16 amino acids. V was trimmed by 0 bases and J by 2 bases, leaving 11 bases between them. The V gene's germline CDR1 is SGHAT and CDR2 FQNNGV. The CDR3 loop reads CASSLDPGLTYNEQFF. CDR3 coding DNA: TGTGCCAGCAGCTTAGATCCAGGCTTGACCTACAATGAGCAGTTCTTC. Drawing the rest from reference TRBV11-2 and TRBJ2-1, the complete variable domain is EAGVAQSPRYKIIEKRQSVAFWCNPISGHATLYWYQQILGQGPKLLIQFQNNGVVDDSQLPKDRFSAERLKGVDSTLKIQPAKLEDSAVYLCASSLDPGLTYNEQFFGPGTRLTVL.

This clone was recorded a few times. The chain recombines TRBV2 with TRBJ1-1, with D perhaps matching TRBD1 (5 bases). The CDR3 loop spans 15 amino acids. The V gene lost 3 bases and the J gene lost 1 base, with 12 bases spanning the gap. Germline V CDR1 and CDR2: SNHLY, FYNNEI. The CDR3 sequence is CASSESQGSNTEAFF. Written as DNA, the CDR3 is TGTGCCAGCAGTGAGTCTCAGGGATCGAACACTGAAGCTTTCTTT.